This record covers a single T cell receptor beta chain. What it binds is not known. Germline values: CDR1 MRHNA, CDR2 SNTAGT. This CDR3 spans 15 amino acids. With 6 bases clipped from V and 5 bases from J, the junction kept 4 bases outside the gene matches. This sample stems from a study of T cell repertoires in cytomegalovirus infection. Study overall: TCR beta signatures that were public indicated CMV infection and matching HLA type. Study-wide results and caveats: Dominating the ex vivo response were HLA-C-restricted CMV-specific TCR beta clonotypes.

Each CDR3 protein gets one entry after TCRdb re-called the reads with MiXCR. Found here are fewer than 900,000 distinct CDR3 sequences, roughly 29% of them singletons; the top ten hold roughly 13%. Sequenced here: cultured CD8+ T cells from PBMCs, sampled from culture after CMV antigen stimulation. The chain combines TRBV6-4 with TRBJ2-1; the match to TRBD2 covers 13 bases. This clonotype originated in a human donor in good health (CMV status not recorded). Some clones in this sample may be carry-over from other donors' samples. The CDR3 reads CASSVGTSGDNEQFF. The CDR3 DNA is TGTGCCAGCAGCGTCGGGACTAGCGGGGACAATGAGCAGTTCTTC.